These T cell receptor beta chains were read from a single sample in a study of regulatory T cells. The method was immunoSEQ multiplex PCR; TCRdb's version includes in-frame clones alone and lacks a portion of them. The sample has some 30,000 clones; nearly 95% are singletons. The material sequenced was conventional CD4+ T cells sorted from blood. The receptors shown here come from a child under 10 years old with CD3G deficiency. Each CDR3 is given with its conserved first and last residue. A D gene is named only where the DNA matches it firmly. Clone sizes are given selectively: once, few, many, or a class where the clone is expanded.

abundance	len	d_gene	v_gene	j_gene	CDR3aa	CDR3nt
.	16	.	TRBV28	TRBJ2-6	CASQPAEGAGANVLTF	TGTGCCAGCCAACCCGCAGAGGGAGCTGGGGCCAACGTCCTGACTTTC
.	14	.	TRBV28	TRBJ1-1	CASNEAGMVTEAFF	TGTGCCAGCAACGAGGCAGGGATGGTGACTGAAGCTTTCTTT
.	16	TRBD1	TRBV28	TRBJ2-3	CASSLRGGWDTDTQYF	TGTGCCAGCAGTTTAAGAGGGGGCTGGGACACAGATACGCAGTATTTT
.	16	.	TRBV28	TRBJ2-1	CASSLWKRKVRDEQFF	TGTGCCAGCAGTTTATGGAAAAGGAAAGTCCGGGATGAGCAGTTCTTC
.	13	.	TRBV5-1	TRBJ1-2	CASSSTTGHGYTF	TGCGCCAGCAGCTCCACGACAGGCCATGGCTACACCTTC
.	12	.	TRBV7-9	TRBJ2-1	CASSLKGNEQFF	TGTGCCAGCAGTTTAAAAGGCAATGAGCAGTTCTTC
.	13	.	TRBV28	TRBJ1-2	CASSRTDLYGYTF	TGTGCCAGCAGTAGGACAGACCTTTATGGCTACACCTTC
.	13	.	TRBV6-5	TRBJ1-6	CASRRDYNSPLHF	TGTGCCAGCAGAAGGGACTATAATTCACCCCTCCACTTT
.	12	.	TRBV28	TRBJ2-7	CASSRMGYEQYF	TGTGCCAGCAGTAGAATGGGCTACGAGCAGTACTTC
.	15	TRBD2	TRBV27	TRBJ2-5	CASRALAGGSETQYF	TGTGCCAGCAGGGCACTAGCGGGAGGCAGTGAGACCCAGTACTTC
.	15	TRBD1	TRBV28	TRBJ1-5	CASRPGTVSNQPQHF	TGTGCCAGCAGGCCTGGGACAGTAAGCAATCAGCCCCAGCATTTT
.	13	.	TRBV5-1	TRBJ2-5	CASSLAGDGTQYF	TGCGCCAGCAGCTTGGCAGGGGATGGGACCCAGTACTTC
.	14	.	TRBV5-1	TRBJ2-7	CACSPGPDSYEQYF	TGCGCCTGCTCCCCGGGACCGGACTCCTACGAGCAGTACTTC
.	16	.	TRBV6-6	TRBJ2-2	CASSYGGTVKTGELFF	TGTGCCAGCAGTTACGGAGGGACCGTTAAAACCGGGGAGCTGTTTTTT
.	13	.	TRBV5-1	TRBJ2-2	CASSLSVTGELFF	TGCGCCAGCAGCTTGTCGGTCACCGGGGAGCTGTTTTTT
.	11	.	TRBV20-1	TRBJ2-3	CSARTGDTQYF	TGCAGTGCTAGAACGGGGGATACGCAGTATTTT
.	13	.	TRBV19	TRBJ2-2	CASMRQNTGELFF	TGTGCCAGTATGAGACAGAACACCGGGGAGCTGTTTTTT
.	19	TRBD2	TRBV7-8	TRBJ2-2	CASSSFLAGERSNTGELFF	TGTGCCAGCAGCTCCTTTCTCGCGGGAGAGCGGTCGAACACCGGGGAGCTGTTTTTT
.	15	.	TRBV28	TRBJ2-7	CASSSPAIRRREQYF	TGTGCCAGCAGTTCCCCGGCCATTCGGCGGCGAGAGCAGTACTTC
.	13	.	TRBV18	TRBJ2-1	CASSPPGGSKQFF	TGTGCCAGCTCACCTCCCGGTGGGAGCAAGCAGTTCTTC
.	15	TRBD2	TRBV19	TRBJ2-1	CASSAGTTGGNEQFF	TGTGCCAGTAGTGCCGGGACCACGGGGGGAAATGAGCAGTTCTTC
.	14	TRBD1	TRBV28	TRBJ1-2	CASRRTGTGAGYTF	TGTGCCAGCAGGCGCACCGGGACAGGGGCCGGCTACACCTTC
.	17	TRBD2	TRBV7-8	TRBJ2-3	CASSLGASGSSTDTQYF	TGTGCCAGCAGCTTAGGGGCTAGCGGGTCGAGCACAGATACGCAGTATTTT
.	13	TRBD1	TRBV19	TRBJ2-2	CASSHRGTGELFF	TGTGCCAGTAGTCACAGGGGTACCGGGGAGCTGTTTTTT
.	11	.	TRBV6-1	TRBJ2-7	CASSEFYEQYF	TGTGCCAGCAGTGAATTCTACGAGCAGTACTTC
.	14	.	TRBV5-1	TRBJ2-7	CASSPEWGSHEQYF	TGCGCCAGCAGCCCCGAGTGGGGATCCCACGAGCAGTACTTC
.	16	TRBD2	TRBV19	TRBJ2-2	CASSGRASLGTGELFF	TGTGCCAGTAGCGGGAGGGCGAGTCTAGGGACCGGGGAGCTGTTTTTT
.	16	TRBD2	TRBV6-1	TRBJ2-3	CASSEGRDYRSDTQYF	TGTGCCAGCAGTGAAGGCCGGGACTACCGCTCGGATACGCAGTATTTT
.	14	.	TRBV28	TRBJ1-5	CASRERGRNQPQHF	TGTGCCAGCAGGGAGAGGGGTCGCAATCAGCCCCAGCATTTT
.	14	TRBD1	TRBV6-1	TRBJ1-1	CASARDRKNTEAFF	TGTGCCAGCGCGAGGGACAGGAAGAACACTGAAGCTTTCTTT
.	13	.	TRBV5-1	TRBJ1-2	CASSPGQNYGYTF	TGCGCCAGCAGCCCCGGACAGAACTATGGCTACACCTTC
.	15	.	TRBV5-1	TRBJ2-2	CASSMNTLQGGELFF	TGCGCCAGCAGCATGAATACACTACAGGGCGGGGAGCTGTTTTTT
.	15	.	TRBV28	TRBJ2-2	CASTASGVGTGELFF	TGTGCCAGCACTGCATCAGGGGTCGGAACCGGGGAGCTGTTTTTT
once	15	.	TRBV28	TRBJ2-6	CATGPGTAGANVLTF	TGTGCTACCGGGCCTGGCACAGCTGGGGCCAACGTCCTGACTTTC
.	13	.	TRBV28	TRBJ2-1	CASSFPASNEQFF	TGTGCCAGCAGTTTCCCAGCGAGCAATGAGCAGTTCTTC
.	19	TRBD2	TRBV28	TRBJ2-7	CASSLVGLAGGEGAYEQYF	TGTGCCAGCAGTTTAGTAGGACTAGCGGGAGGAGAGGGCGCCTACGAGCAGTACTTC
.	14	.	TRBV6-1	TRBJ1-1	CASTWSLMNTEAFF	TGTGCCAGCACTTGGAGTCTCATGAACACTGAAGCTTTCTTT
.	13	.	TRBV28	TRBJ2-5	CASSKNREETQYF	TGTGCCAGCAGTAAGAACAGGGAAGAGACCCAGTACTTC
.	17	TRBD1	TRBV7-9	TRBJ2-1	CASSKRGLPGQGDEQFF	TGTGCCAGCAGCAAACGAGGTTTACCGGGACAGGGGGATGAGCAGTTCTTC
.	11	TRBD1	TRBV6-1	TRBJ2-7	CASSNRQGQYF	TGTGCCAGCAGTAACCGACAGGGTCAGTACTTC
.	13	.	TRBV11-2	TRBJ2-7	CASSLVPSYEQYF	TGTGCCAGCAGCTTAGTGCCCTCCTACGAGCAGTACTTC
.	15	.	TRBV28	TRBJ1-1	CASRETTGLNTEAFF	TGTGCCAGCAGAGAAACTACAGGGTTGAACACTGAAGCTTTCTTT
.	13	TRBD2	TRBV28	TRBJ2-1	CASSWRLAHEQFF	TGTGCCAGCAGCTGGCGACTAGCTCATGAGCAGTTCTTC
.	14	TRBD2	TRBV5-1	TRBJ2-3	CASSSGGPTDTQYF	TGCGCCAGCAGCTCGGGAGGGCCAACAGATACGCAGTATTTT
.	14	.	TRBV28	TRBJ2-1	CASSSGQNYNEQFF	TGTGCCAGCAGTTCCGGACAGAACTACAATGAGCAGTTCTTC
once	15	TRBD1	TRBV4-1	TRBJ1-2	CASSPYLDRGGGYTF	TGCGCCAGCAGCCCTTACCTGGACAGGGGTGGCGGCTACACCTTC
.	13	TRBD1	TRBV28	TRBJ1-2	CASSVRGRGGYTF	TGTGCCAGCAGTGTCAGGGGGCGCGGTGGCTACACCTTC
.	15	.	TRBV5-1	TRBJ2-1	CASSLQGPSYNEQFF	TGCGCCAGCAGCTTGCAAGGTCCCTCCTACAATGAGCAGTTCTTC
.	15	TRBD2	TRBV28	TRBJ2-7	CASSLGGRPNYEQYF	TGTGCCAGCAGTTTAGGCGGGAGGCCGAACTACGAGCAGTACTTC
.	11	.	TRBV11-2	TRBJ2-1	CASSLLNEQFF	TGTGCCAGCAGCTTACTCAATGAGCAGTTCTTC